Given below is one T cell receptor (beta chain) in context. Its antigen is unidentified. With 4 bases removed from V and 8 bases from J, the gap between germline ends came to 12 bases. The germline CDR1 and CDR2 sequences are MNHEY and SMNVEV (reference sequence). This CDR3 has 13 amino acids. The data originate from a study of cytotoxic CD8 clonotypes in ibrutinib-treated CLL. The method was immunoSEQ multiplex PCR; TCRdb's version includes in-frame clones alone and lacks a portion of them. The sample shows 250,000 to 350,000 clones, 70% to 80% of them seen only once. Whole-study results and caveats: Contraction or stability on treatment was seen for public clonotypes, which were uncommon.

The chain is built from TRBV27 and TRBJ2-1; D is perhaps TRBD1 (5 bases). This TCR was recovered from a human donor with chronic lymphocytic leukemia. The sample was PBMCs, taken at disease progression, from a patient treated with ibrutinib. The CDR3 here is CASSWGLRDEQFF. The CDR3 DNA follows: TGTGCCAGCAGTTGGGGCTTGAGAGATGAGCAGTTCTTC.